What follows are 5 T cell receptor beta chains derived from one specimen sequenced in a study of control samples from healthy donors and cancer patients. TCRdb's copy holds only in-frame clones and misses some; the assay was immunoSEQ multiplex PCR. Among 100,000 to 150,000 clones listed, around 87% were seen once. Material for sequencing was blood. The receptors stem from a man between 60 and 70 years old in good health.

V usage is TRBV9 and J usage is TRBJ2-3; D remains ambiguous. The germline gives CDR1 SGDLS, CDR2 YYNGEE. Deletions cut 2 bases from V and 5 bases from J, with 9 bases between. The CDR3 is 13 residues long. Here the CDR3 reads CASSVDLLDTQYF. Written as DNA, the CDR3 is TGTGCCAGCAGCGTGGACCTCCTAGATACGCAGTATTTT. The variable domain in full, completed from reference TRBV9 and TRBJ2-3, reads DSGVTQTPKHLITATGQRVTLRCSPRSGDLSVYWYQQSLDQGLQFLIQYYNGEERAKGNILERFSAQQFPDLHSELNLSSLELGDSALYFCASSVDLLDTQYFGPGTRLTVL.

This chain joins TRBV9 and TRBJ1-5; 9 nucleotides line up with TRBD1. This CDR3 comprises 14 residues. The junction had 1 base not matched to a gene; V was cut back by 0 bases and J by 6 bases. Per germline, CDR1 SGDLS and CDR2 YYNGEE. The CDR3 nucleotides are TGTGCCAGCAGCGTAGGGACAGGGGCTCAGCCCCAGCATTTT. As protein: CASSVGTGAQPQHF.

The chain employs TRBV30 and TRBJ2-5; tentatively, D is TRBD1 (5 bases). This CDR3 contains 12 residues. V was shortened by 4 bases and J by 5 bases, with 11 bases between the two germline ends. From germline, CDR1 is GTSNPN and CDR2 SVGIG (reference sequence). CDR3 loop: CAWISGLETQYF. The CDR3 nucleotides are TGTGCCTGGATCTCAGGGCTGGAGACCCAGTACTTC.

The chain is built from TRBV27 and TRBJ1-2, with TRBD1 as a possible D gene (6 bases). The V and J ends lost 6 bases and 8 bases respectively, with 16 bases between them. The length of the CDR3 is 13 residues. Per the germline V gene, CDR1 is MNHEY and CDR2 is SMNVEV (reference sequence). The CDR3 bases are TGTGCCAGCAGACGAGGGGGGTATGGCGGCTACACCTTC. Its protein is CASRRGGYGGYTF.

DNA for the CDR3: TGTGCCAGCAGCTTGGGTGGGGGATACACAGATACGCAGTATTTT. Amino acid sequence: CASSLGGGYTDTQYF. The chain employs TRBV7-3 and TRBJ2-3; D tentatively fits TRBD1 or TRBD2 (5 bases each). The germline gives CDR1 SGHTA, CDR2 FQGTGA. There are 15 residues in the CDR3. The V end lost 3 bases, the J end lost 2 bases, and 12 bases lay between the germline ends.